Below, one TCR beta chain is given with its context. The sample comes from a study of blood T cell repertoires in COVID-19. The table came from immunoSEQ multiplex PCR; TCRdb's copy has only in-frame clones and leaves some out. The sample shows 90,000 to 100,000 clones, around 80% of them seen only once. The length of the CDR3 is 13 residues. CDR1 KGHSH and CDR2 LQKENI come from the germline V gene. The germline V and J ends were trimmed by 6 bases and 9 bases, with 18 bases remaining between them. The specimen was peripheral blood. This sequence joins TRBV18 and TRBJ2-7; D is possibly TRBD2 (5 bases). The receptor was derived from a man aged 60 to 69 with acute or convalescent COVID-19. The chain's CDR3 is CASSPNEGRVQYV. Written as DNA, the CDR3 is TGTGCCAGCTCTCCTAACGAGGGTAGGGTGCAGTACGTC.